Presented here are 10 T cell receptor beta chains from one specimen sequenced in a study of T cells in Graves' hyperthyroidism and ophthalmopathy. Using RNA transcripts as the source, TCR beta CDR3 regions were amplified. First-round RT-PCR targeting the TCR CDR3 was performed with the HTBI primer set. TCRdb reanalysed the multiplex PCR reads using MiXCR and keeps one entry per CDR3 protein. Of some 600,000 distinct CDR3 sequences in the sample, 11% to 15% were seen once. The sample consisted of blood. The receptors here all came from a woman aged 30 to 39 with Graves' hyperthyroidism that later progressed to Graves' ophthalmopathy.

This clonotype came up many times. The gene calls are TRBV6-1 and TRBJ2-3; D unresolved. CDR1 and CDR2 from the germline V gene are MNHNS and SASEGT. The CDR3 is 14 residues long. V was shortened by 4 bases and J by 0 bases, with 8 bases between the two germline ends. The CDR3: CASSVRLSTDTQYF. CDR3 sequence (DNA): TGTGCCAGCAGTGTGAGGCTGAGCACAGATACGCAGTATTTT.

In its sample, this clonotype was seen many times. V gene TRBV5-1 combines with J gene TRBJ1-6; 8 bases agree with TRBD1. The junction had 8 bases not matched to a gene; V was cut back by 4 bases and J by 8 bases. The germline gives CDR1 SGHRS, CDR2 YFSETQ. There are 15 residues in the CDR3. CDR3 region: CASSTRQGLDSPLHF. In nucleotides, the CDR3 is TGCGCCAGCAGCACCCGACAGGGGTTGGATTCACCCCTCCACTTT. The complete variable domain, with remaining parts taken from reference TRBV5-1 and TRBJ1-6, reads KAGVTQTPRYLIKTRGQQVTLSCSPISGHRSVSWYQQTPGQGLQFLFEYFSETQRNKGNFPGRFSGRQFSNSRSEMNVSTLELGDSALYLCASSTRQGLDSPLHFGNGTRLTVT.

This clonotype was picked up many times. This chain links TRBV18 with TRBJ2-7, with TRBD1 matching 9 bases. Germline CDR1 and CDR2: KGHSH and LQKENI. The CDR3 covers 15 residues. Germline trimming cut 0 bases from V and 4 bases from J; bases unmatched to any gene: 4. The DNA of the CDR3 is TGTGCCAGCTCACCACCGAGGACAGGGGCGTACGAGCAGTACTTC. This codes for CASSPPRTGAYEQYF.

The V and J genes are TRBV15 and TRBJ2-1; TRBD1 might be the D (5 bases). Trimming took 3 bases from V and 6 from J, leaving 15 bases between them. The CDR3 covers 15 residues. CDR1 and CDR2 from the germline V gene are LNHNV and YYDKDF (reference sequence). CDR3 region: CATSSPLGPVNEQFF. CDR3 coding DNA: TGTGCCACCAGCAGCCCCCTGGGGCCGGTCAATGAGCAGTTCTTC.

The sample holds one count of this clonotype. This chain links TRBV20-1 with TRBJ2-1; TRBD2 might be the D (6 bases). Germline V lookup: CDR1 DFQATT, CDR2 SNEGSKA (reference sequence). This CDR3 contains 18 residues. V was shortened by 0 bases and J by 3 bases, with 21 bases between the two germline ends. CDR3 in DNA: TGCAGTGCTAGAGATCCATTACCCCCCGGGGGACTCTACAATGAGCAGTTCTTC. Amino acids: CSARDPLPPGGLYNEQFF.

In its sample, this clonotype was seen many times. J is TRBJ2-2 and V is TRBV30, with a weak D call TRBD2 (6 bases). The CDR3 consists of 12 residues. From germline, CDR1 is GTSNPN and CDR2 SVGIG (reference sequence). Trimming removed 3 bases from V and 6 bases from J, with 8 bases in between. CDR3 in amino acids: CAWREGAGELFF. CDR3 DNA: TGTGCCTGGAGGGAGGGAGCCGGGGAGCTGTTTTTT. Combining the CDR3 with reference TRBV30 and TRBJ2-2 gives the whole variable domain SQTIHQWPATLVQPVGSPLSLECTVEGTSNPNLYWYRQAAGRGLQLLFYSVGIGQISSEVPQNLSASRPQDRQFILSSKKLLLSDSGFYLCAWREGAGELFFGEGSRLTVL.

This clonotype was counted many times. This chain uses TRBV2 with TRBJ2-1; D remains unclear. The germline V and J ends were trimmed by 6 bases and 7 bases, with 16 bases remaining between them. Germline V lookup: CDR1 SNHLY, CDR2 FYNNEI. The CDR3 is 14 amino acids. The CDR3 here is CASRRSLPLNEQFF. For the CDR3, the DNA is TGTGCCAGCAGACGGAGTCTACCACTTAATGAGCAGTTCTTC.

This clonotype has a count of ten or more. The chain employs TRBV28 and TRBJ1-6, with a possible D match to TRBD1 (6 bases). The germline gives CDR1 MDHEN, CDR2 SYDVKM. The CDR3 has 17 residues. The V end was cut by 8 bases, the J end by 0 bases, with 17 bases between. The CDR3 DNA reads TGTGCCAGCGCGAGGGGGGGACAAAGCTCCTATAATTCACCCCTCCACTTT. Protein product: CASARGGQSSYNSPLHF. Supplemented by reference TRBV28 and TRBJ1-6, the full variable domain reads DVKVTQSSRYLVKRTGEKVFLECVQDMDHENMFWYRQDPGLGLRLIYFSYDVKMKEKGDIPEGYSVSREKKERFSLILESASTNQTSMYLCASARGGQSSYNSPLHFGNGTRLTVT.

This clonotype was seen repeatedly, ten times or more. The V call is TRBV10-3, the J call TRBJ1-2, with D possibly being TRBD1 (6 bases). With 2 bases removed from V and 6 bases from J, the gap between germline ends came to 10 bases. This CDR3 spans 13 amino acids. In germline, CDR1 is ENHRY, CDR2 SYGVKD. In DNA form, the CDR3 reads TGTGCCATCAGTGAGAGGGGGTCGGATGGCTACACCTTC. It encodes CAISERGSDGYTF.

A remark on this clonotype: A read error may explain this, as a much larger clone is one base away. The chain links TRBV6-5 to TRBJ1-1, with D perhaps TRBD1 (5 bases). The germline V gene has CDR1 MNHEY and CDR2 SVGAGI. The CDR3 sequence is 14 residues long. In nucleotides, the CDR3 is TGTGCCAGCAGTTATATGTCAGGGAACACTGGAGCTTTCTTT. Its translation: CASSYMSGNTGAFF.